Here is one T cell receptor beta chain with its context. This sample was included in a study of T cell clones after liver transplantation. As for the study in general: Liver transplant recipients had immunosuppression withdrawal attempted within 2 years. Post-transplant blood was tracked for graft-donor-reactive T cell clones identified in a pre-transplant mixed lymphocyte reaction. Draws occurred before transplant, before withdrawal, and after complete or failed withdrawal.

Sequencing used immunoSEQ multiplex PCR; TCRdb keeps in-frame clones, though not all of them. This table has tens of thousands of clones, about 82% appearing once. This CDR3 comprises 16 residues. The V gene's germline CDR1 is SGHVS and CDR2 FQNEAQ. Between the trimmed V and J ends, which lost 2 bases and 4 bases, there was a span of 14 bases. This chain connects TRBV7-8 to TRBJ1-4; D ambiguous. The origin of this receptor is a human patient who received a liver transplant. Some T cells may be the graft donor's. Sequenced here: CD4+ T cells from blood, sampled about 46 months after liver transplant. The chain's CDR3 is CASSLSRGRGNEKLFF. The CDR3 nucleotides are TGTGCCAGCAGCTTATCAAGAGGGCGGGGTAATGAAAAACTGTTTTTT.